The clone carrying this T cell receptor beta chain was recorded a few times. This sample is part of a study of blood T cell repertoires in COVID-19. Study-wide context: The cDNA or gDNA used as material had been derived from T cells, B-cell-depleted T cells, or PBMCs.

There are 12 residues in the CDR3. Germline V gene lookup returns CDR1 GTSNPN and CDR2 SVGIG (reference sequence). V shed 2 bases and J shed 4 bases, with 9 bases lying between them. Profiled with immunoSEQ multiplex PCR; TCRdb holds only in-frame clones, not every one. This sample has roughly 250,000 clones, with 82% found just once. The receptor was isolated from a woman at least 80 years old with active or convalescent COVID-19. Sequencing input: peripheral blood. The chain links TRBV30 to TRBJ2-7; weak D call: TRBD1 (6 bases). CDR3 sequence (DNA): TGTGCCTGGAGTTTAGGACAGTACGAGCAGTACTTC. This gives the protein CAWSLGQYEQYF.